The 12 T cell receptor beta chains reported below all come from one sample, sequenced in a study of radiotherapy plus CTLA-4 blockade in lung cancer. Here immunoSEQ multiplex PCR was the method, and the copy in TCRdb shows in-frame clones only, minus some. Counted here are about 100,000 clones, 83% occurring once; the ten biggest clones make up over 0.75%. Material: peripheral blood, obtained from a patient treated with radiotherapy plus ipilimumab. The receptors here all came from a human donor with non-small cell lung cancer who had stable disease on radiotherapy plus ipilimumab.

The genes are TRBV6-6 and TRBJ1-2; tentative D call: TRBD1 (5 bases). The CDR3 runs to 12 residues. The V end was cut by 2 bases, the J end by 9 bases, with 10 bases between. CDR1 MNHNY and CDR2 SVGAGI come from the germline V gene (reference sequence). The CDR3 loop is CASSYTDSRYTF. In nucleotides, the CDR3 is TGTGCCAGCAGTTACACAGACAGCCGCTACACCTTC.

The rearrangement links TRBV28 to TRBJ1-6; tentative D call: TRBD1 (6 bases). This CDR3 has 18 residues. The V end lost 7 bases, the J end lost 5 bases, and 24 bases lay between the germline ends. Germline loops: CDR1 MDHEN, CDR2 SYDVKM. The CDR3 reads CASNNPSGAEGNNSPLHF. The CDR3 nucleotides read TGTGCCAGCAATAATCCGTCGGGGGCCGAGGGTAATAATTCACCCCTCCACTTT.

The chain uses TRBV6-6 and TRBJ1-3; D may be TRBD1 (5 bases). The germline V and J ends were trimmed by 4 bases and 4 bases, with 17 bases remaining between them. Looked up from germline, CDR1 is MNHNY and CDR2 is SVGAGI (reference sequence). The CDR3 consists of 16 residues. The DNA of the CDR3 is TGTGCCAGCAGTTCCTTTCAGGGAGCGGGAGGAAACACCATATATTTT. Its protein product is CASSSFQGAGGNTIYF.

V usage is TRBV11-2 and J usage is TRBJ1-3; unclear D gene. Trimming took 7 bases from V and 4 from J, leaving 17 bases between them. This CDR3 has 15 residues. Germline-derived CDR1 and CDR2 are SGHAT and FQNNGV. The CDR3 protein is CASTAGHGLGNTIYF. The CDR3 DNA follows: TGTGCCAGCACGGCTGGGCACGGGTTGGGAAACACCATATATTTT.

The gene calls are TRBV28 and TRBJ2-3; D is perhaps TRBD2 (6 bases). Trimming took off 7 bases at V and 3 bases at J, with 14 bases between the two ends. Germline V gene sequence: CDR1 MDHEN, CDR2 SYDVKM. There are 14 residues in the CDR3. The CDR3: CASMEGELTDTQYF. CDR3 in DNA: TGTGCCAGCATGGAGGGAGAGCTTACAGATACGCAGTATTTT.

The genes are TRBV9 and TRBJ2-7; TRBD1 might be the D (5 bases). CDR1 is SGDLS and CDR2 is YYNGEE in the germline V gene. This CDR3 is 14 amino acids long. The ends were cut back, 2 bases at V and 2 bases at J, with 11 bases in the middle. CDR3 coding DNA: TGTGCCAGCAGCGTCAGGGTAGGAGCCTACGAGCAGTACTTC. It is translated as CASSVRVGAYEQYF. The full variable domain, rest sourced from reference TRBV9 and TRBJ2-7, is DSGVTQTPKHLITATGQRVTLRCSPRSGDLSVYWYQQSLDQGLQFLIQYYNGEERAKGNILERFSAQQFPDLHSELNLSSLELGDSALYFCASSVRVGAYEQYFGPGTRLTVT.

This chain uses TRBV11-1 with TRBJ2-5; TRBD2 is a possible D gene (6 bases). Germline V CDR1 and CDR2: SGHAT, FQDESV (reference sequence). V dropped 3 bases and J dropped 9 bases, with 17 bases sitting between them. This CDR3 spans 14 amino acids. The CDR3 reads CASSLAGQSAAQYF. Written as DNA, the CDR3 is TGTGCCAGCAGCTTGGCGGGGCAGTCAGCGGCCCAGTACTTC.

This clone was picked up a small number of times. The genes are TRBV7-3 and TRBJ2-3; D is undetermined. Germline-derived CDR1 and CDR2 are SGHTA and FQGTGA. The ends were cut back, 5 bases at V and 6 bases at J, with 12 bases in the middle. The CDR3 has 13 amino acids. The CDR3 DNA reads TGTGCCAGCAGCCTCCGCGTTAGGGATACGCAGTATTTT. Protein sequence: CASSLRVRDTQYF. Variable domain in full (rest from reference TRBV7-3 and TRBJ2-3): GAGVSQTPSNKVTEKGKYVELRCDPISGHTALYWYRQSLGQGPEFLIYFQGTGAADDSGLPNDRFFAVRPEGSVSTLKIQRTERGDSAVYLCASSLRVRDTQYFGPGTRLTVL.

The V gene is TRBV5-5, the J gene TRBJ2-7; no clear D gene. The germline CDR1 and CDR2 sequences are SGHKS and YYEKEE (reference sequence). Trimming removed 0 bases at V and 0 bases at J, with 7 bases between. This CDR3 is built from 14 residues. The CDR3 loop is CASSLEKNSYEQYF. The CDR3 nucleotides read TGTGCCAGCAGCTTGGAGAAGAACTCCTACGAGCAGTACTTC.

J is TRBJ2-1 and V is TRBV6-5; 8 bases align to TRBD2. The V and J ends lost 4 bases and 3 bases, in that order; junction bases with no gene match: 8. CDR1 is MNHEY and CDR2 is SVGAGI in the germline V gene. The CDR3 length is 16 residues. Here the CDR3 reads CASSSPGTSIYNEQFF. CDR3 nucleotides: TGTGCCAGCAGTTCGCCCGGGACTAGTATCTACAATGAGCAGTTCTTC.

This chain uses TRBV6-5 with TRBJ1-5; a possible D gene is TRBD1 (5 bases). Per the germline V gene, CDR1 is MNHEY and CDR2 is SVGAGI. Trimming pared 5 bases from V and 6 bases from J, leaving 17 bases between. This CDR3 spans 15 amino acids. The CDR3 DNA is TGTGCCAGCAGTCCTGCGGCCGGGGGTTTTCAGCCCCAGCATTTT. Its translation is CASSPAAGGFQPQHF.

This chain connects TRBV6-1 to TRBJ2-7; D remains unclear. The V gene's germline CDR1 is MNHNS and CDR2 SASEGT. The CDR3 sequence is 13 residues long. Deletions cut 5 bases from V and 0 bases from J, with 8 bases between. The chain's CDR3 is CASSSTVSYEQYF. The CDR3 DNA reads TGTGCCAGCAGTTCGACGGTCTCCTACGAGCAGTACTTC.